These 16 T cell receptor beta chains were sequenced from one sample in a study of CD8 T cells in Susac syndrome. An amount of RNA that ranged from roughly 0.5 to 1 ug was reverse transcribed with random hexamers. In TCRdb, the immunoSEQ multiplex PCR reads were re-called with MiXCR into one record per CDR3 protein. The data show approximately 160,000 distinct CDR3 sequences, 94% seen once. The sequencing input was CD4+ T cells from PBMCs. These receptors came from a human donor with multiple sclerosis.

This sequence joins TRBV7-9 and TRBJ2-5; 11 bases are a match to TRBD1. The germline V gene encodes CDR1 SEHNR and CDR2 FQNEAQ (reference sequence). The J segment lost 5 bases and the V segment lost 5 bases, leaving 10 bases of the junction unmatched. The CDR3 runs 16 residues. The CDR3, as DNA: TGTGCCAGCAGCCCCCGGGACAGGGGGTTCGGGGAGACCCAGTACTTC. Its protein is CASSPRDRGFGETQYF. Full variable domain (missing parts from reference TRBV7-9 and TRBJ2-5): DTGVSQNPRHKITKRGQNVTFRCDPISEHNRLYWYRQTLGQGPEFLTYFQNEAQLEKSRLLSDRFSAERPKGSFSTLEIQRTEQGDSAMYLCASSPRDRGFGETQYFGPGTRLLVL.

The J gene is TRBJ2-3, the V gene TRBV3-1, with TRBD2 matching 8 bases. This CDR3 comprises 15 residues. The germline V gene encodes CDR1 LGHDT and CDR2 YNNKEL (reference sequence). The ends lost 5 bases at V and 0 bases at J; junction bases unmatched: 4. The CDR3 region has the DNA TGTGCCAGCAGCTTGTCTAGCGGGAGCACAGATACGCAGTATTTT. It codes for CASSLSSGSTDTQYF.

CDR3 nucleotide sequence: TGTGCCAGCAGCTCCCAGGTTGAGCAGTTCTTC. This gives the protein CASSSQVEQFF. The chain couples TRBV11-2 to TRBJ2-1; D gene ambiguous. This CDR3 has 11 residues. The germline V and J ends were trimmed by 4 bases and 9 bases, with 7 bases remaining between them. Germline lookup yields CDR1 SGHAT and CDR2 FQNNGV. Complete variable domain (other parts from reference TRBV11-2 and TRBJ2-1): EAGVAQSPRYKIIEKRQSVAFWCNPISGHATLYWYQQILGQGPKLLIQFQNNGVVDDSQLPKDRFSAERLKGVDSTLKIQPAKLEDSAVYLCASSSQVEQFFGPGTRLTVL.

J is TRBJ1-2 and V is TRBV7-9, with a possible D match to TRBD1 (5 bases). This CDR3 is 14 amino acids long. Trimming shortened V by 0 bases and J by 2 bases, and 7 bases separated the two germline ends. Per the germline V gene, CDR1 is SEHNR and CDR2 is FQNEAQ (reference sequence). In DNA, the CDR3 is TGTGCCAGCAGCTTAGCGCCAGGGAACTATGGCTACACCTTC. Its protein is CASSLAPGNYGYTF.

This clonotype was seen just once. The rearrangement links TRBV5-6 to TRBJ2-7; no reliable D call. CDR1 and CDR2 (germline): SGHDT, YYEEEE. This CDR3 is built from 13 residues. Trimming stripped 6 bases from V and 1 base from J, with 11 bases between. CDR3 in amino acids: CASTLDTSYEQYF. CDR3 bases: TGTGCCAGCACCCTTGACACGTCCTACGAGCAGTACTTC.

In nucleotides, the CDR3 is TGTGCCAGCAAGGTAGCGGGAGTCCCCAATGAGCAGTTCTTC. The encoded protein is CASKVAGVPNEQFF. The V gene is TRBV28, the J gene TRBJ2-1, with TRBD2 matching 9 bases. The junction had 7 bases not matched to a gene; V was cut back by 7 bases and J by 6 bases. Germline-derived CDR1 and CDR2 are MDHEN and SYDVKM. The CDR3 extends over 14 amino acids.

The chain couples TRBV18 to TRBJ1-1; D not resolved. This CDR3 has 13 residues. V lost 0 bases, J lost 7 bases, and 9 bases lay in between. Germline loops: CDR1 KGHSH, CDR2 LQKENI. The chain's CDR3 is CASSPPKGDEAFF. The CDR3 DNA reads TGTGCCAGCTCACCACCGAAGGGCGATGAAGCTTTCTTT.

This sequence joins TRBV5-1 and TRBJ2-1; D is uncertain. The germline V gene encodes CDR1 SGHRS and CDR2 YFSETQ. The CDR3 has 13 amino acids. The V end lost 0 bases, the J end lost 8 bases, and 9 bases lay between the germline ends. CDR3 amino acids: CASSLEPQDEQFF. The CDR3 bases are TGCGCCAGCAGCTTGGAACCCCAGGATGAGCAGTTCTTC.

The CDR3 DNA reads as TGTGCCAGCAGCAAACTATTATCTTTCGGGAGGGAGCAGTTCTTC. It translates to CASSKLLSFGREQFF. This rearrangement joins TRBV21-1 to TRBJ2-1; TRBD2 is the table's D call, not checked against the DNA. TRBV21-1 is given as a pseudogene. The CDR3 sequence is 15 residues long.

The chain employs TRBV5-1 and TRBJ2-2; no reliable D call. CDR3 length: 16 residues. Germline V gene sequence: CDR1 SGHRS, CDR2 YFSETQ. The V end was cut by 2 bases, the J end by 1 base, with 12 bases between. CDR3 protein: CASSFRSAENTGELFF. The DNA for the CDR3 is TGCGCCAGCAGCTTCCGGAGCGCCGAGAACACCGGGGAGCTGTTTTTT. The complete variable domain, with remaining parts taken from reference TRBV5-1 and TRBJ2-2, reads KAGVTQTPRYLIKTRGQQVTLSCSPISGHRSVSWYQQTPGQGLQFLFEYFSETQRNKGNFPGRFSGRQFSNSRSEMNVSTLELGDSALYLCASSFRSAENTGELFFGEGSRLTVL.

The V and J genes are TRBV12-3 or TRBV12-4 and TRBJ2-7; 7 bases agree with TRBD1. J was trimmed by 6 bases and V by 4 bases; bases with no gene match: 6. This CDR3 has 13 residues. The CDR3 here is CASSWTGRGEQYF. In DNA form, the CDR3 reads TGTGCCAGCAGTTGGACAGGAAGGGGCGAGCAGTACTTC.

This clonotype was found once. This chain links TRBV12-3 or TRBV12-4 with TRBJ1-1; a weak D match, TRBD1 (5 bases). The CDR3 totals 13 residues. Trimming stripped 4 bases from V and 3 bases from J, with 9 bases between. CDR3 protein: CASSSGLYTEAFF. The CDR3 coding sequence is TGTGCCAGCAGTTCGGGACTGTACACTGAAGCTTTCTTT.

The rearrangement links TRBV5-1 to TRBJ1-5; D is perhaps TRBD1 (6 bases). The V gene's germline CDR1 is SGHRS and CDR2 YFSETQ. There are 15 residues in the CDR3. Deletions cut 5 bases from V and 7 bases from J, with 19 bases between. For the CDR3, the DNA is TGCGCCAGCAGTCCGACCTGGGGGCGGGGGCAGCCCCAGCATTTT. It yields the protein CASSPTWGRGQPQHF.

The chain employs TRBV12-3 or TRBV12-4 and TRBJ2-5; no definite D call. The ends were cut back, 3 bases at V and 4 bases at J, with 9 bases in the middle. This CDR3 spans 13 amino acids. The CDR3 DNA reads TGTGCCAGCAGTTTGTGGCCCGGAGAGACCCAGTACTTC. Amino acids: CASSLWPGETQYF.

This clonotype was detected only once. This chain joins TRBV10-3 and TRBJ2-7, with D hard to call. Trimming took 6 bases from V and 5 from J, leaving 8 bases between them. This CDR3 contains 11 residues. The V gene's germline CDR1 is ENHRY and CDR2 SYGVKD. The CDR3: CAISGTHEQYF. The CDR3 DNA reads as TGTGCCATCAGCGGCACCCACGAGCAGTACTTC.

The CDR3 coding sequence is TGCGCCAGCAGCGGAATCGCAGGAACAGATACGCAGTATTTT. Translated: CASSGIAGTDTQYF. V is TRBV5-1 and J is TRBJ2-3; D unresolved. CDR1 SGHRS and CDR2 YFSETQ come from the germline V gene. V lost 4 bases, J lost 3 bases, and 12 bases lay in between. This CDR3 is 14 amino acids long.